The 25 T cell receptor beta chains reported below all come from one sample, sequenced in a study of cytomegalovirus exposure and HLA in healthy donors. 60 Vbeta and 13 Jbeta primers were used in PCR. Sequencing was performed with immunoSEQ multiplex PCR; in TCRdb, only in-frame clones are kept and a portion is missing. This repertoire shows roughly 100,000 clones, more than 65% found once; its top ten account for roughly 6.5%. Sequenced sample: PBMCs. These receptors originate from a woman aged 50 to 60 in good health and CMV-seropositive.

The chain uses TRBV7-8 and TRBJ2-7; D perhaps matches TRBD2 (5 bases). Germline loops: CDR1 SGHVS, CDR2 FQNEAQ. The CDR3 totals 15 residues. Trimming pared 1 base from V and 1 base from J, leaving 11 bases between. The chain's CDR3 is CASSLDPGWSYEQYF. The CDR3, as DNA: TGTGCCAGCAGCTTAGACCCGGGGTGGTCCTACGAGCAGTACTTC.

The rearrangement uses TRBV7-9 and TRBJ1-1; tentatively, D is TRBD1 (6 bases). The CDR3 covers 16 residues. V lost 1 base and J 0 bases, leaving 12 bases between the germline ends. Germline assignment: CDR1 SEHNR and CDR2 FQNEAQ (reference sequence). This CDR3 reads CASSLEPRGLNTEAFF. The CDR3 nucleotides are TGTGCCAGCAGCTTAGAACCCAGGGGCCTGAACACTGAAGCTTTCTTT.

V gene TRBV5-6 combines with J gene TRBJ1-2; 10 nucleotides agree with TRBD1. The CDR3 loop spans 15 amino acids. Germline V gene lookup returns CDR1 SGHDT and CDR2 YYEEEE. V dropped 2 bases and J dropped 6; count of bases not matched to a gene: 7. In nucleotides, the CDR3 is TGTGCCAGCAGCTTTGGCCGACAGGGGGCGAATGGCTACACCTTC. Protein: CASSFGRQGANGYTF.

This chain uses TRBV7-6 with TRBJ2-7, with TRBD2 matching 9 bases. Germline V gene data show CDR1 as SGHVS and CDR2 as FNYEAQ. J gave up 2 bases and V 1 base, and 3 bases lay outside the gene matches. The CDR3 has 15 amino acids. The CDR3 region has the DNA TGTGCCAGCAGCTTAGTGGCGGGGGGGCCCTACGAGCAGTACTTC. This gives the protein CASSLVAGGPYEQYF. Drawing the rest from reference TRBV7-6 and TRBJ2-7, the complete variable domain is GAGVSQSPRYKVTKRGQDVALRCDPISGHVSLYWYRQALGQGPEFLTYFNYEAQQDKSGLPNDRFSAERPEGSISTLTIQRTEQRDSAMYRCASSLVAGGPYEQYFGPGTRLTVT.

J is TRBJ1-1 and V is TRBV28; D gene uncertain. CDR3 length: 15 amino acids. The germline V gene has CDR1 MDHEN and CDR2 SYDVKM. Trimming left V 3 bases short and J 3 bases short, with 14 bases between. The CDR3 region is CASSFLGSGYTEAFF. The CDR3 DNA is TGTGCCAGCAGTTTCCTAGGCAGCGGTTACACTGAAGCTTTCTTT.

Of note for this clone: At the DNA level, this CDR3 is encoded by other sequences in the same sample as well. V is TRBV5-1 and J is TRBJ2-6, with 8 positions matching TRBD1. Per the germline V gene, CDR1 is SGHRS and CDR2 is YFSETQ. V shed 1 base, J shed 4 bases, and the junction held 7 bases outside the gene matches. The CDR3 has 17 amino acids. The CDR3 bases are TGCGCCAGCAGCTTGACAGGGGGAGGATCCGGGGCCAACGTCCTGACTTTC. It encodes CASSLTGGGSGANVLTF.

This chain connects TRBV5-1 to TRBJ2-7, with 11 nucleotides matching TRBD1. This CDR3 has 14 amino acids. From germline, CDR1 is SGHRS and CDR2 YFSETQ. V dropped 5 bases and J dropped 5; count of bases not matched to a gene: 6. The CDR3 DNA reads TGCGCCAGCAGGAGGACAGGGGGCTTCGACGAGCAGTACTTC. This gives the protein CASRRTGGFDEQYF. Based on the CDR3 plus reference TRBV5-1 and TRBJ2-7, the full variable domain is KAGVTQTPRYLIKTRGQQVTLSCSPISGHRSVSWYQQTPGQGLQFLFEYFSETQRNKGNFPGRFSGRQFSNSRSEMNVSTLELGDSALYLCASRRTGGFDEQYFGPGTRLTVT.

The rearrangement uses TRBV5-8 and TRBJ2-1, with 13 bases matching TRBD2. V lost 6 bases and J lost 10; bases outside the gene matches: 7. The CDR3 runs 14 residues. Germline V gives CDR1 SGHTS, CDR2 YDEGEE. The chain's CDR3 is CASTMGLAGSEQFF. The CDR3 nucleotides read TGTGCCAGCACCATGGGACTAGCGGGGAGCGAGCAGTTCTTC.

This chain links TRBV5-1 with TRBJ2-5, with 11 nucleotides matching TRBD2. Per the germline V gene, CDR1 is SGHRS and CDR2 is YFSETQ. The CDR3 contains 16 residues. V lost 1 base and J lost 2; bases outside the gene matches: 4. The DNA for the CDR3 is TGCGCCAGCAGCTTGTTCCTAGCGGGGGGTCAAGAGACCCAGTACTTC. Its protein is CASSLFLAGGQETQYF.

CDR3: CASSSTTGHNQPQHF. Here the CDR3 DNA reads TGTGCCAGCAGTTCCACGACAGGCCACAATCAGCCCCAGCATTTT. The chain recombines TRBV7-9 with TRBJ1-5; TRBD1 might be the D (6 bases). Germline-derived CDR1 and CDR2 are SEHNR and FQNEAQ (reference sequence). The CDR3 loop spans 15 amino acids. Trimming pared 6 bases from V and 3 bases from J, leaving 15 bases between.

The chain employs TRBV28 and TRBJ1-2, with D hard to call. Trimming removed 7 bases from V and 1 base from J, with 16 bases in between. CDR1 and CDR2 (germline): MDHEN, SYDVKM. The CDR3 covers 15 residues. CDR3 region: CASNTLGVRNYGYTF. In DNA, the CDR3 is TGTGCCAGCAATACCCTCGGGGTACGTAACTATGGCTACACCTTC.

V gene TRBV7-2 combines with J gene TRBJ2-7; 8 nucleotides agree with TRBD1. The CDR3 covers 14 residues. V was clipped by 2 bases and J by 2 bases; unmatched bases: 2. CDR1 is SGHTA and CDR2 is FQGNSA in the germline V gene. The CDR3 sequence: CASSLMTGAYEQYF. The CDR3 DNA reads TGTGCCAGCAGCTTAATGACAGGGGCCTACGAGCAGTACTTC.

The chain joins TRBV5-8 to TRBJ1-2, with 8 bases lining up with TRBD1. The junction had 1 base not matched to a gene; V was cut back by 0 bases and J by 3 bases. CDR3 length: 14 residues. Germline V gene lookup returns CDR1 SGHTS and CDR2 YDEGEE. In DNA, the CDR3 is TGTGCCAGCAGCTTGGTGACAGGGGACTATGGCTACACCTTC. This translates into CASSLVTGDYGYTF. The variable domain in full, completed from reference TRBV5-8 and TRBJ1-2, reads EAGVTQSPTHLIKTRGQQATLRCSPISGHTSVYWYQQALGLGLQFLLWYDEGEERNRGNFPPRFSGRQFPNYSSELNVNALELEDSALYLCASSLVTGDYGYTFGSGTRLTVV.

The gene calls are TRBV30 and TRBJ2-3, with a tentative D call TRBD1 (5 bases). Germline lookup yields CDR1 GTSNPN and CDR2 SVGIG (reference sequence). The CDR3 is 11 amino acids. With 2 bases removed from V and 6 bases from J, the gap between germline ends came to 6 bases. CDR3 bases: TGTGCCTGGAGTAAGGGGGATACGCAGTATTTT. This sequence encodes CAWSKGDTQYF.

V usage is TRBV10-3 and J usage is TRBJ1-5; weak D call: TRBD1 (5 bases). V was trimmed by 2 bases and J by 5 bases, leaving 10 bases between them. Germline CDR1 and CDR2: ENHRY and SYGVKD. The CDR3 is made up of 14 amino acids. The CDR3 protein is CAISEAPGDQPQHF. The CDR3 nucleotides are TGTGCCATCAGTGAGGCACCGGGGGATCAGCCCCAGCATTTT.

This clone was counted a few times. This chain uses TRBV7-2 with TRBJ2-5; the D gene is possibly TRBD1 (6 bases). V was shortened by 5 bases and J by 0 bases, with 16 bases between the two germline ends. The CDR3 is 16 residues long. Germline-derived CDR1 and CDR2 are SGHTA and FQGNSA. CDR3: CASSPTGTQYQETQYF. CDR3 sequence (DNA): TGTGCCAGCAGCCCAACCGGGACACAGTACCAAGAGACCCAGTACTTC.

This clone was detected only once. The chain uses TRBV7-6 and TRBJ2-7; 10 positions agree with TRBD1. The CDR3 consists of 16 residues. Germline CDR1 SGHVS, CDR2 FNYEAQ. After removal of 0 bases from V and 2 bases from J, the junction contained 4 bases not matched to a gene. The CDR3 here is CASSLAVTGGTYEQYF. The CDR3 DNA follows: TGTGCCAGCAGCTTAGCCGTGACAGGGGGCACCTACGAGCAGTACTTC.

The chain links TRBV7-8 to TRBJ1-1; the match to TRBD1 covers 8 bases. Germline values: CDR1 SGHVS, CDR2 FQNEAQ. Trimming removed 5 bases from V and 3 bases from J; junction bases left unmatched: 11. The CDR3 covers 16 residues. CDR3 loop: CASSAEQGDIDTEAFF. In nucleotides, the CDR3 is TGTGCCAGCAGCGCCGAACAGGGGGATATTGACACTGAAGCTTTCTTT.

The chain has TRBV11-2 and TRBJ1-3, with D tentatively TRBD1 (6 bases). The V end lost 5 bases, the J end lost 7 bases, and 9 bases lay between the germline ends. Per the germline V gene, CDR1 is SGHAT and CDR2 is FQNNGV. CDR3 length: 12 amino acids. The CDR3 sequence is CASSTTGNTIYF. CDR3 bases: TGTGCCAGCAGCACTACAGGGAACACCATATATTTT.

This clone was observed a handful of times. This chain's CDR3 is CAISEDREDYGYTF. As DNA, the CDR3 is TGTGCCATCAGTGAGGACAGGGAAGACTATGGCTACACCTTC. This chain joins TRBV10-3 and TRBJ1-2, with 7 bases aligning to TRBD1. J gave up 3 bases and V 2 bases, and 3 bases lay outside the gene matches. The germline V gene has CDR1 ENHRY and CDR2 SYGVKD. This CDR3 region has 14 residues.

This clone has just a few counts. The chain recombines TRBV29-1 with TRBJ1-2; TRBD1 matches 8 bases. The germline V gene has CDR1 SQVTM and CDR2 ANQGSEA. CDR3 length: 14 amino acids. Trimming at V came to 7 bases and at J to 0 bases, leaving 7 bases not matched to a gene. The CDR3 region is CSGGQETPNYGYTF. Here the CDR3 DNA reads TGCAGCGGGGGACAGGAGACTCCTAACTATGGCTACACCTTC.

The V gene is TRBV28, the J gene TRBJ1-1; perhaps TRBD1 as D (5 bases). The CDR3 contains 16 residues. Germline V gene data show CDR1 as MDHEN and CDR2 as SYDVKM. Trimming shortened V by 4 bases and J by 1 base, and 16 bases separated the two germline ends. The CDR3 bases are TGTGCCAGCAGTTATCAGGGTGGTAGAAGGAACACTGAAGCTTTCTTT. Its protein is CASSYQGGRRNTEAFF.

CDR3 amino acids: CASRPQGISGNTIYF. CDR3 nucleotides: TGTGCCAGCAGACCACAGGGAATCTCTGGAAACACCATATATTTT. The J gene is TRBJ1-3, the V gene TRBV28, with TRBD1 as a possible D gene (6 bases). The CDR3 has 15 amino acids. V was clipped by 6 bases and J by 0 bases, with 12 bases between them. CDR1 and CDR2 from the germline V gene are MDHEN and SYDVKM.

The rearrangement links TRBV7-3 to TRBJ2-5; no definite D call. The CDR3 sequence is 13 residues long. Trimming took 1 base from V and 0 from J, leaving 3 bases between them. Looked up from germline, CDR1 is SGHTA and CDR2 is FQGTGA. The CDR3 region is CASSLRDQETQYF. CDR3 sequence (DNA): TGTGCCAGCAGCTTAAGAGACCAAGAGACCCAGTACTTC.

The J gene is TRBJ2-3, the V gene TRBV11-3; D gene uncertain. From germline, CDR1 is SGHNT and CDR2 YENEEA. Trimming took 4 bases from V and 0 from J, leaving 11 bases between them. This CDR3 contains 15 residues. The CDR3 nucleotides read TGTGCCAGCAGCTCACGGGTTACGAGCACAGATACGCAGTATTTT. Its translation: CASSSRVTSTDTQYF.